One and the same sample provided the 2 T cell receptor beta chains below, sequenced in a study of blood T cell repertoires in COVID-19. The method was immunoSEQ multiplex PCR; TCRdb's version includes in-frame clones alone and lacks a portion of them. The table shows about 100,000 clones, with about 83% occurring only once. The source material was peripheral blood. These receptor sequences come from a human donor in a cohort sampled during active COVID-19.

The rearrangement links TRBV3-1 (or the pseudogene TRBV3-2) to TRBJ2-1, with 14 bases lining up with TRBD2. Germline CDR1 is LGHDT and CDR2 is YNNKEL (reference sequence). V lost 4 bases to trimming and J lost 8 bases; unmatched junction nucleotides: 7. This CDR3 is 16 amino acids long. This CDR3 is CASSPRTSGGKDEQFF. CDR3 DNA sequence: TGTGCCAGCAGCCCGCGGACTAGCGGGGGGAAGGATGAGCAGTTCTTC.

The chain joins TRBV7-2 to TRBJ1-2; D ambiguous. Germline V lookup: CDR1 SGHTA, CDR2 FQGNSA. The CDR3 is made up of 13 amino acids. V lost 2 bases and J lost 4, with 8 bases in between. This chain's CDR3 is CASSLRQIYGYTF. For the CDR3, the DNA is TGTGCCAGCAGCTTACGACAAATCTATGGCTACACCTTC.